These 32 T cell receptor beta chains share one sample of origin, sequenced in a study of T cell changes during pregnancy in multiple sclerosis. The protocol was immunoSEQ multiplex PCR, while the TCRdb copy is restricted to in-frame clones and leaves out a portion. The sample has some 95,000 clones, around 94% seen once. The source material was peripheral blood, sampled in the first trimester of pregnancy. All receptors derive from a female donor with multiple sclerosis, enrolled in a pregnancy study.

Here the CDR3 DNA reads TGTGCCAGCAGTAATGGACTAGCGGATGGATACGAGCAGTACTTC. Protein sequence: CASSNGLADGYEQYF. The chain joins TRBV6-1 to TRBJ2-7; TRBD2 matches at 10 bases. The germline V gene has CDR1 MNHNS and CDR2 SASEGT. V lost 5 bases to trimming and J lost 4 bases; unmatched junction nucleotides: 8. This CDR3 has 15 amino acids.

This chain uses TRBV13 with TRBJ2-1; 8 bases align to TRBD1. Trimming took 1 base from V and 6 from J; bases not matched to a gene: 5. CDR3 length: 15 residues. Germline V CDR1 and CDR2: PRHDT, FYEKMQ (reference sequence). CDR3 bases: TGTGCCAGCAGCTTAGCCGGGACAGGCTTCAATGAGCAGTTCTTC. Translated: CASSLAGTGFNEQFF.

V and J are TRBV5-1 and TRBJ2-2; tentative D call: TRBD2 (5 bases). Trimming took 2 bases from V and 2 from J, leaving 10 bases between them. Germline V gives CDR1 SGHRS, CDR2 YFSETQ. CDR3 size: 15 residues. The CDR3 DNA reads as TGCGCCAGCAGCTTCACGAGACTAAACACCGGGGAGCTGTTTTTT. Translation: CASSFTRLNTGELFF.

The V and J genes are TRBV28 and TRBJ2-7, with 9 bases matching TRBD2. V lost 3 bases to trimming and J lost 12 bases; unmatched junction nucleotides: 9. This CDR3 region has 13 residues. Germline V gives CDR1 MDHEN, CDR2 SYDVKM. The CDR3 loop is CASSFLLPGLAYF. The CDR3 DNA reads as TGTGCCAGCAGTTTCCTCCTCCCGGGACTAGCGTACTTC.

CDR3 sequence (DNA): TGTGCCATCAGTGATCCGGGACTAGCGAGGAATGAGCAGTTCTTC. Translated, it gives CAISDPGLARNEQFF. The rearrangement uses TRBV10-3 and TRBJ2-1, with TRBD2 identical over 10 bases. CDR3 length: 15 residues. With 3 bases clipped from V and 7 bases from J, the junction kept 6 bases outside the gene matches. Per the germline V gene, CDR1 is ENHRY and CDR2 is SYGVKD.

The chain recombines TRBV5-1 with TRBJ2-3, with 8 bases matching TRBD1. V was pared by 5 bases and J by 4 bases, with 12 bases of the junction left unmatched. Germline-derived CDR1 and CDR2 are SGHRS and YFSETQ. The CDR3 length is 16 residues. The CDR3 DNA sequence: TGCGCCAGCAGTCGGACAGGGACCCAAGGGGCAGATACGCAGTATTTT. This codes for CASSRTGTQGADTQYF.

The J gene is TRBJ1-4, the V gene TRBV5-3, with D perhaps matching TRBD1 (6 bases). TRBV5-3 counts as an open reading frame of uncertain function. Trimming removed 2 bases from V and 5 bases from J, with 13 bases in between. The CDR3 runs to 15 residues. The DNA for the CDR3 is TGTGCCAGAAGCTTTACAGGGATATGGAATGAAAAACTGTTTTTT. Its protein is CARSFTGIWNEKLFF.

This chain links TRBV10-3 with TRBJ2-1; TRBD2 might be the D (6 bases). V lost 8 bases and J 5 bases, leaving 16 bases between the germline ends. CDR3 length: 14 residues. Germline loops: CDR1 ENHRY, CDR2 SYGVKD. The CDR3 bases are TGTGCCATCGCACTACGGGAGCGGAACAATGAGCAGTTCTTC. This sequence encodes CAIALRERNNEQFF.

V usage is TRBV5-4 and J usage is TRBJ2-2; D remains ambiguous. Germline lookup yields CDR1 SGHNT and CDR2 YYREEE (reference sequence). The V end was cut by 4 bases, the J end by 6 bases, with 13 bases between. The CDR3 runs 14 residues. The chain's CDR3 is CASSPPTESGELFF. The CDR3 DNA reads TGTGCCAGCAGCCCACCTACAGAATCCGGGGAGCTGTTTTTT.

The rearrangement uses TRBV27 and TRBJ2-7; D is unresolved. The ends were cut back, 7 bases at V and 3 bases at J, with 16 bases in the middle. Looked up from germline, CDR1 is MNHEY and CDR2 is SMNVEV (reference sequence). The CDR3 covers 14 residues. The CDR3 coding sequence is TGTGCCAGCACGGCCTCGGGTTCACTCTACGAGCAGTACTTC. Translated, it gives CASTASGSLYEQYF.

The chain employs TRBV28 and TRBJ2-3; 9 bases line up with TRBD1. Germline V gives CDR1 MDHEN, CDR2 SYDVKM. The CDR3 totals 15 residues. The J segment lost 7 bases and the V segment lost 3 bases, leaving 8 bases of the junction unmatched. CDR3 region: CASSLVQGAVNTQYF. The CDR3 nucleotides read TGTGCCAGCAGTTTGGTACAGGGGGCGGTAAATACGCAGTATTTT.

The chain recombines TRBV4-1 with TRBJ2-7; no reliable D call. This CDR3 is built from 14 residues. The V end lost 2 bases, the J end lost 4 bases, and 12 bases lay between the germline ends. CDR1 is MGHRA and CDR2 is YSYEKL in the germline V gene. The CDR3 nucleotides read TGCGCCAGCAGCCAACCTGGTGTCAGTTACGAGCAGTACTTC. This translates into CASSQPGVSYEQYF.

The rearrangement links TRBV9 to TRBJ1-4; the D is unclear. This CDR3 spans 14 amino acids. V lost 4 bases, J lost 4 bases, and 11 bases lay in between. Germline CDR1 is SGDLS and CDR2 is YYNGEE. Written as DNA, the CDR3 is TGTGCCAGCAGCCTCGGAGATGTTAATGAAAAACTGTTTTTT. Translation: CASSLGDVNEKLFF.

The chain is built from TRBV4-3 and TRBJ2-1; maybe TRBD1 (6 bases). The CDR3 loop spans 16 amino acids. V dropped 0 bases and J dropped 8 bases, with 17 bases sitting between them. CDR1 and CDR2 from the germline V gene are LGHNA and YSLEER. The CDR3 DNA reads TGCGCCAGCAGCCAAGATCAGGGGCAGGGTTGGGATGAGCAGTTCTTC. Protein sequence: CASSQDQGQGWDEQFF.

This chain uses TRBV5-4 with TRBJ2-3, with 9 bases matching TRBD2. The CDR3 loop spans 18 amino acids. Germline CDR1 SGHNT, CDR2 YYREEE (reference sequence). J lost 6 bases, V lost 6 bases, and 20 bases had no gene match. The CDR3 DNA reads TGTGCCAGCACCCTAATCGGGCGGGAGGGGCTTTCGCCGGATACGCAGTATTTT. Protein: CASTLIGREGLSPDTQYF.

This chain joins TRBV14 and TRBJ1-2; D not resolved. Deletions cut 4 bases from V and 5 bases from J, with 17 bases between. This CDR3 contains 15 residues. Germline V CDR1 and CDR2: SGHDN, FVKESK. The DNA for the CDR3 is TGTGCCAGCAGCCTCTATGGGAGCCCTCGGTATGGCTACACCTTC. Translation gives CASSLYGSPRYGYTF.

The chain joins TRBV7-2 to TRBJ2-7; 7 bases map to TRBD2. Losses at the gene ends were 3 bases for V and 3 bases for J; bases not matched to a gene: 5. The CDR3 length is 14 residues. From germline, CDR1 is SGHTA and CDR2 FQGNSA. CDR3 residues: CASSLFAGDYEQYF. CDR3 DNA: TGTGCCAGCAGCTTGTTCGCGGGAGACTACGAGCAGTACTTC.

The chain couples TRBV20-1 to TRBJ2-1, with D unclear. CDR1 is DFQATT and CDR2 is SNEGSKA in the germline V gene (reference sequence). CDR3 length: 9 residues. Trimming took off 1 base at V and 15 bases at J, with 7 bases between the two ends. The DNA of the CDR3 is TGCAGTGCTAGAGGGCCGCTGTTCTTC. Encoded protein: CSARGPLFF.

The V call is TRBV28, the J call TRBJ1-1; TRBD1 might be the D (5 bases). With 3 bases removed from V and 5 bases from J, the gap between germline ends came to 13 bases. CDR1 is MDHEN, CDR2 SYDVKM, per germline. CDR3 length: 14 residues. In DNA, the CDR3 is TGTGCCAGCAGTTTCCCTGGGACTAGGACTGAAGCTTTCTTT. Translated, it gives CASSFPGTRTEAFF.

The CDR3 here is CASSLLTGTGASGANVLTF. The CDR3 DNA is TGCGCCAGCAGCTTACTAACCGGGACAGGGGCGTCTGGGGCCAACGTCCTGACTTTC. V usage is TRBV5-1 and J usage is TRBJ2-6, with TRBD1 matching over 10 bases. Germline loops: CDR1 SGHRS, CDR2 YFSETQ. Trimming at V came to 2 bases and at J to 1 base, leaving 9 bases not matched to a gene. The CDR3 sequence is 19 residues long.

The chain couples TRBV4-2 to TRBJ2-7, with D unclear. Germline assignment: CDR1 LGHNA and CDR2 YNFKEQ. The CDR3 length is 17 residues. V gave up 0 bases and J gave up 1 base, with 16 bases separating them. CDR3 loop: CASSQDLRSSASYEQYF. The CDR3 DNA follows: TGTGCCAGCAGCCAAGATTTAAGATCGAGCGCGTCCTACGAGCAGTACTTC.

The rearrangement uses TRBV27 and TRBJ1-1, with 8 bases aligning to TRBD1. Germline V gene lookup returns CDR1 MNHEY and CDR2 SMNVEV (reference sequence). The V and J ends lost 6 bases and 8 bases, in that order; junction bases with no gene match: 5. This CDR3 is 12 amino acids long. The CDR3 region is CASRTSGGEAFF. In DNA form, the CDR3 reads TGTGCCAGCAGGACCTCAGGGGGCGAAGCTTTCTTT.

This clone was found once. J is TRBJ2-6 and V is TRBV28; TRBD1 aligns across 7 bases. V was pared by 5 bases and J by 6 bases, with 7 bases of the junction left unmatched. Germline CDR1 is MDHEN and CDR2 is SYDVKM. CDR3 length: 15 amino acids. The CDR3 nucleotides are TGTGCCAGCAGTGTAGGGGGCGCCGAGGCCAACGTCCTGACTTTC. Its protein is CASSVGGAEANVLTF.

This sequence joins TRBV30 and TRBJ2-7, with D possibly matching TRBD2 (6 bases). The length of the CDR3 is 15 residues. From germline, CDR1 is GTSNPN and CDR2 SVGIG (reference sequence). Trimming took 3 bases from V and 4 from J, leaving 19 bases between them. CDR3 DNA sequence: TGTGCCTGGAGCCTAACCGGGACTGAAACTTACGAGCAGTACTTC. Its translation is CAWSLTGTETYEQYF.

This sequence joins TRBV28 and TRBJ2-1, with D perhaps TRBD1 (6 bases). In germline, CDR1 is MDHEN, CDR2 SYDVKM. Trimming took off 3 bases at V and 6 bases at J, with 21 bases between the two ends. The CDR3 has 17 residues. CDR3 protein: CASSLLLFSGQPNEQFF. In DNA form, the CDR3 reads TGTGCCAGCAGTTTGCTCCTATTTTCCGGACAGCCCAATGAGCAGTTCTTC. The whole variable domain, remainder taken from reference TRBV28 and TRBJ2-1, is DVKVTQSSRYLVKRTGEKVFLECVQDMDHENMFWYRQDPGLGLRLIYFSYDVKMKEKGDIPEGYSVSREKKERFSLILESASTNQTSMYLCASSLLLFSGQPNEQFFGPGTRLTVL.

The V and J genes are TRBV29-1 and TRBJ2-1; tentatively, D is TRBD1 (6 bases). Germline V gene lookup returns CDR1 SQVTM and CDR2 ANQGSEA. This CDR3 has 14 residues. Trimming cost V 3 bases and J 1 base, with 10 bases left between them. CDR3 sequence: CSVDFRGSYNEQFF. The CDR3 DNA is TGCAGCGTTGATTTCAGGGGTTCCTACAATGAGCAGTTCTTC.

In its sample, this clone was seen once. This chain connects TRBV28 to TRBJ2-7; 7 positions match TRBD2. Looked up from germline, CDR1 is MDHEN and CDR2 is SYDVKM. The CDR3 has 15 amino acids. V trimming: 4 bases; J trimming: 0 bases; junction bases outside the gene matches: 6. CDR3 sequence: CASSSGGRSSYEQYF. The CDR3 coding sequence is TGTGCCAGCAGTTCCGGCGGGAGAAGCTCCTACGAGCAGTACTTC.

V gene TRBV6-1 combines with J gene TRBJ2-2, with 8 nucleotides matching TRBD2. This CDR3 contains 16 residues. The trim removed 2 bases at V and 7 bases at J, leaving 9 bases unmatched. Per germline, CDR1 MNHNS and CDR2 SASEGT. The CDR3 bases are TGTGCCAGCAGTGAATGGGCGGGAGGTGGTGGCGGGGAGCTGTTTTTT. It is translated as CASSEWAGGGGGELFF.

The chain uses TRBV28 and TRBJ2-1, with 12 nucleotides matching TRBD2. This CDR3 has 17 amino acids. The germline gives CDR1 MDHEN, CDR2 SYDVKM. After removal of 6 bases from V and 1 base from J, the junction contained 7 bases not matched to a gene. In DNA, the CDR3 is TGTGCCAGCAGAGGGACTAGCGGGTCATTTTCCTACAATGAGCAGTTCTTC. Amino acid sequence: CASRGTSGSFSYNEQFF.

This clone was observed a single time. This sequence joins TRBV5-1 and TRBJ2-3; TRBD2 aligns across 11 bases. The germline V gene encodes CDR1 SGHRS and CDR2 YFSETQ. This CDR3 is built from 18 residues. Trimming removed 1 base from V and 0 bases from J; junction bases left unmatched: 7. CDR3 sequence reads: CASSLRGTSGASTDTQYF. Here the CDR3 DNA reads TGCGCCAGCAGCTTGAGAGGGACTAGCGGAGCTAGCACAGATACGCAGTATTTT.

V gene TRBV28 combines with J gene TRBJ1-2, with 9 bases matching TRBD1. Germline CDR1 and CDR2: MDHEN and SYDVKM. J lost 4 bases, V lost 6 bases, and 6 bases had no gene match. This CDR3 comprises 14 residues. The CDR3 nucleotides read TGTGCCAGCAGATCTACAGGGGGCGGCTATGGCTACACCTTC. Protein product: CASRSTGGGYGYTF.

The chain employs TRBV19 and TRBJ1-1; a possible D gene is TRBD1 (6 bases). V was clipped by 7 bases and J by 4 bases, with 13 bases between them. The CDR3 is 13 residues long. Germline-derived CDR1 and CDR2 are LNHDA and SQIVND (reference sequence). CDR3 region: CASNPGVATEAFF. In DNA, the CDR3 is TGTGCCAGTAACCCAGGGGTCGCCACTGAAGCTTTCTTT.